Reported below is one T cell receptor (beta chain). Its matching antigen is unknown. There were TCR beta CDR3 regions amplified from RNA transcripts. In the first-round RT-PCR of the TCR CDR3, the HTBI primer set was used. Using its own MiXCR run on the multiplex PCR reads, TCRdb lists one record per CDR3 protein. This table holds roughly 700,000 distinct CDR3 sequences, approximately 15% found once. The source of the sample is a study of T cells in Graves' hyperthyroidism and ophthalmopathy. Findings of the study overall: In simple terms, a model built on 13 V-J features told ophthalmopathy apart from stable hyperthyroidism. With a median lead of roughly 6.2 months before onset, the model predicted ophthalmopathy.

Hyperthyroidism had been newly diagnosed in patients aged 18 to 65, and its duration was under 2 months. This receptor was taken from a man aged 50 to 60 with Graves' hyperthyroidism. Material: blood.

The CDR3 loop reads CASSRSISIEEQFF. The CDR3 DNA reads TGTGCCAGCAGCCGATCCATCTCGATCGAGGAGCAGTTCTTC. The chain is built from TRBV12-3 or TRBV12-4 and TRBJ2-1, with D unclear. The CDR3 totals 14 residues. V was clipped by 6 bases and J by 10 bases, with 19 bases between them.